This T cell receptor (beta chain) was retrieved from a study of T cells in Graves' hyperthyroidism and ophthalmopathy (dated by TCRdb to between 2018 and 2021). For the wider study: Peripheral blood samples were taken at the time of initial diagnosis, prior to any treatment. A discovery cohort of about a hundred patients, about 40 with Graves' ophthalmopathy and fewer than 65 with stable Graves' hyperthyroidism, was used to find distinguishing TCR V-J signatures. An independent validation cohort of under 20 hyperthyroidism patients and approximately 15 patients who later progressed to ophthalmopathy tested prospective prediction of ophthalmopathy. For training and testing, the 110 or so patients in the discovery cohort were randomly divided in a 7:3 ratio. In addition, the study compared T-cell repertoires in thyroid tissue and in blood from about six Graves' hyperthyroidism patients. After blood sampling, hyperthyroidism patients were treated with methimazole at a starting dose of 30 mg daily, and ophthalmopathy patients were treated with high-dose intravenous methylprednisolone. The paper reports TCR Vbeta CDR3 sequencing of some 140 peripheral blood samples: under 45 ophthalmopathy, under 80 hyperthyroidism and 17 progressor patients. On the study overall, not on this receptor specifically: No statistical method was used to set the sample size in advance, and investigators knew the group allocation. In validation, progression to ophthalmopathy was predicted by the model with 70.59% sensitivity and about 72% specificity, a median of roughly six months before onset. Most expanded thyroid clonotypes (frequency above 0.001) were also detected in blood, a finding suggesting that blood repertoires may reflect thyroid immune responses. A 13 V-J signature model separated ophthalmopathy from stable hyperthyroidism, with over 85% sensitivity and about 81% specificity in cross-validation and 80%/75% in testing.

Amplification of TCR beta CDR3 regions was carried out from RNA transcripts. The first round of RT-PCR for the TCR CDR3 was performed with the HTBI primer set and the Qiagen OneStep RT-PCR kit. The libraries were constructed in a second round of multiplex PCR and then size-selected and purified. Libraries were sequenced paired-end with 100 bp reads on an Illumina HiSeq2000. The study's processing was this. SOAPnuke was used to process the raw data, with reads discarded if the reads contained adapters or uncalled bases, had a mean Phred below 15, or lacked an exact constant-primer or identifier match. High-quality paired reads were merged with COPE v1.2.5, and unique nucleotide sequences were defined as clonotypes. MiTCR v1.1 was used to align the clonotypes against IMGT TRBV, TRBD and TRBJ reference segments. Analysis was restricted to V-J combinations with a frequency above 0.0001, which covered roughly 99% of repertoires. The TCS score was defined as F50 (clonal expansion) divided by E x V (chaos), with BLOSUM62-based TCRdist calculated between CDR3 peptides within each V-J. Welch's t-statistics and random forest reduced approximately 520 V-J features to roughly 13, which were used in a naive Bayes classifier (R e1071). Clones were called with MiXCR by TCRdb after fastp trimmed the public reads at Q25, and only in-frame beta chains were retained. Each entry is one CDR3 protein sequence, shown with its most common DNA and genes. In this record, the V and J calls reflect TCRdb's handling and not the investigators' own analysis. This sample gives roughly 400,000 distinct CDR3 sequences in total; approximately 15% of them show up just once. The ten largest clones capture about a quarter of the sample.

Hyperthyroidism patients were newly diagnosed, with disease duration under 2 months, and aged 18 to 65 years. Exclusion was applied to patients with uncontrolled infections, other autoimmune diseases, pregnancy or lactation. Diagnoses were established on the basis of clinical symptoms, serum thyroxine and TRAb, thyroid ultrasound, and orbital computed tomography. Blood from progressor patients was drawn when they were first diagnosed with hyperthyroidism, before any ophthalmopathy symptoms appeared. Ficoll-Paque density gradient centrifugation was used to isolate PBMCs from about 10 ml of fresh peripheral blood. Patients classed as progressors first received a Graves' hyperthyroidism diagnosis and then went on to develop ophthalmopathy during follow-up. Total RNA was extracted with Trizol reagent, and quality was checked on an Agilent 2100 Bioanalyzer. The CDR3 has 14 amino acids, counting the end cysteine and phenylalanine. The CDR3 DNA has 42 bases and is translated from base 1. The trim is 2 bases for V and 3 bases for J, with a gap of 10 bases between the germline ends. CDR1 and CDR2 are drawn from the germline V gene (reference sequence): MNHNY, SVGAGI.

The table lists this clonotype with a few counts. Which antigen it targets is not known. There are no base qualities to consult, and no much larger clone falls within one base. This chain is built from TRBV6-6 and TRBJ1-2, with a tentative D gene TRBD1 over 6 matching bases. The sequence came from a woman aged 18 to 35 with Graves' hyperthyroidism that later progressed to Graves' ophthalmopathy. The specimen sequenced was blood. CDR3 region: CASSYGAGDYGYTF. The sequence in DNA is TGTGCCAGCAGTTACGGGGCAGGGGACTATGGCTACACCTTC.